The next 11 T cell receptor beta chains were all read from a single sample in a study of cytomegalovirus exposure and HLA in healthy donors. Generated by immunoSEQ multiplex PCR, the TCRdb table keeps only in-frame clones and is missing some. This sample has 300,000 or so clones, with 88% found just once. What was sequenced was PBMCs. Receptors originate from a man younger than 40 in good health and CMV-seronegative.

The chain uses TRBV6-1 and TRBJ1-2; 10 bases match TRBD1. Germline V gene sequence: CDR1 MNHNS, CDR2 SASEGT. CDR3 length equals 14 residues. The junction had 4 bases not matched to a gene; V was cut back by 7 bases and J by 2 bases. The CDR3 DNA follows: TGTGCCAGCACCCCGACAGGGGGCAACTATGGCTACACCTTC. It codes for CASTPTGGNYGYTF.

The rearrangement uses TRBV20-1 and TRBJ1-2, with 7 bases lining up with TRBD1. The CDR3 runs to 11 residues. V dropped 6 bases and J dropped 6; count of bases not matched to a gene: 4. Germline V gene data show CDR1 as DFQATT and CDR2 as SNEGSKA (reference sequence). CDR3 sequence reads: CSALDRHGYTF. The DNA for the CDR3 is TGCAGTGCCTTGGACAGGCATGGCTACACCTTC.

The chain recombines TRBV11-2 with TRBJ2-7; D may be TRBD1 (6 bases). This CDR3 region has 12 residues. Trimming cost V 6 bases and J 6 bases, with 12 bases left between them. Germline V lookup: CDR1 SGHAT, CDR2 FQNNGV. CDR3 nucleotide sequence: TGTGCCAGCAGAGCACAGGGACCCGAGCAGTACTTC. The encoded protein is CASRAQGPEQYF.

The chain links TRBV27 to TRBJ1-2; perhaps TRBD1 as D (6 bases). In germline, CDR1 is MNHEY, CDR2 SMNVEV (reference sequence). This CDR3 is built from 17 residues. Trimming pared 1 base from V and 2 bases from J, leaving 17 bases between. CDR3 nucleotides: TGTGCCAGCAGTTTATGGCCGATTCAGGGGTCGAACTATGGCTACACCTTC. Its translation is CASSLWPIQGSNYGYTF.

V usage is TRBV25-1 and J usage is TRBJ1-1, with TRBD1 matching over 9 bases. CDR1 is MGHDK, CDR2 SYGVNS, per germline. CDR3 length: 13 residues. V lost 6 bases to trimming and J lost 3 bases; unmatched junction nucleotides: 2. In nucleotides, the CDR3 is TGTGCCAGCAGAAGGACAGGGGACACTGAAGCTTTCTTT. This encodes CASRRTGDTEAFF.

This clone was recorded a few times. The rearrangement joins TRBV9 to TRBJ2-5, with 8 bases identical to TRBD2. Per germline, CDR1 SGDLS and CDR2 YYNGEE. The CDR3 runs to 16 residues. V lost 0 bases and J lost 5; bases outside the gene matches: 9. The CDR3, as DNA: TGTGCCAGCAGCGTAGGCGGCGGGAGGACCATGGAGACCCAGTACTTC. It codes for CASSVGGGRTMETQYF.

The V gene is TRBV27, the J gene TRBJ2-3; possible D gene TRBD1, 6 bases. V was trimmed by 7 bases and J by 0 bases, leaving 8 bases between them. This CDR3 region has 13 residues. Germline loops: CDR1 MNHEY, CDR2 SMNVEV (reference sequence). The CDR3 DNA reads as TGTGCCAGCACGGGACACAGCACAGATACGCAGTATTTT. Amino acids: CASTGHSTDTQYF.

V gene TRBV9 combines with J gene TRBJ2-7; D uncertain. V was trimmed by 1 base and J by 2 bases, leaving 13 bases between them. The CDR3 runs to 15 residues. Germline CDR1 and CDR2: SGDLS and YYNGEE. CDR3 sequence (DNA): TGTGCCAGCAGCGTATCTCCAGAATCAACCTACGAGCAGTACTTC. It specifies CASSVSPESTYEQYF.

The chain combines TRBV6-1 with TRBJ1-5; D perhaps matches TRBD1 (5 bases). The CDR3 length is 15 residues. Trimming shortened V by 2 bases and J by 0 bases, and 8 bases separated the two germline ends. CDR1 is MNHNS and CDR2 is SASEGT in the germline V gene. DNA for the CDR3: TGTGCCAGCAGTGAACGGGGGGGTAGCAATCAGCCCCAGCATTTT. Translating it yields CASSERGGSNQPQHF.

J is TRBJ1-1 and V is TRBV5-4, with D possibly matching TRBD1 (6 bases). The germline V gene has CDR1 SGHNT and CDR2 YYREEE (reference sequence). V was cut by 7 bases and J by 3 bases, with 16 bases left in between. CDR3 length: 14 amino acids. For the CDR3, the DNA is TGTGCCAGCCGACGTACAGGGAGGGACACTGAAGCTTTCTTT. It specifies CASRRTGRDTEAFF.

The CDR3 loop is CASSMGPRGYTGELFF. The CDR3 region has the DNA TGTGCCAGCAGTATGGGACCCAGGGGATACACCGGGGAGCTGTTTTTT. This chain links TRBV7-6 with TRBJ2-2, with D possibly matching TRBD1 (6 bases). CDR1 and CDR2 from the germline V gene are SGHVS and FNYEAQ. This CDR3 region has 16 residues. Trimming shortened V by 6 bases and J by 3 bases, and 17 bases separated the two germline ends. The full variable domain, completed using reference TRBV7-6 and TRBJ2-2, is GAGVSQSPRYKVTKRGQDVALRCDPISGHVSLYWYRQALGQGPEFLTYFNYEAQQDKSGLPNDRFSAERPEGSISTLTIQRTEQRDSAMYRCASSMGPRGYTGELFFGEGSRLTVL.